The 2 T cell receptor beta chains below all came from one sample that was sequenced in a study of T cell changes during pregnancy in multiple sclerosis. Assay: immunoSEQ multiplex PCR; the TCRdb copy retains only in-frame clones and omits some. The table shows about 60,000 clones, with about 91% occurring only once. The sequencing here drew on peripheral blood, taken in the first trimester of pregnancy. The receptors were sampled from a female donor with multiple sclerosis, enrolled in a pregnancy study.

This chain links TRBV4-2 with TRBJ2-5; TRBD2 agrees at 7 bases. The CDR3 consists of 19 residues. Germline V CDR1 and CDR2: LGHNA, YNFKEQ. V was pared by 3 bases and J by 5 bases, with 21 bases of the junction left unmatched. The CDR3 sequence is CASSQSLGRGPSGGETQYF. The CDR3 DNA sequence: TGTGCCAGCAGCCAGTCCCTTGGGCGGGGTCCTTCCGGGGGGGAGACCCAGTACTTC.

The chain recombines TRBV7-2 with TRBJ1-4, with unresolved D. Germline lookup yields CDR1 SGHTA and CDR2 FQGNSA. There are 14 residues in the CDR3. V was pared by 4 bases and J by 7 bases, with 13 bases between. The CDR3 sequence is CASSYRASGEKLFF. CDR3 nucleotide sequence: TGTGCCAGCAGCTACCGAGCAAGCGGTGAAAAACTGTTTTTT.